The T cell receptor (beta chain) under discussion was sequenced for a study of technical replicates of blood from several donors (dated by TCRdb to about 2017). As regards this clone: There is no known antigen for this receptor. Base qualities were left out, and no much larger clone turns up one base away.

Taken from the germline V gene, the CDR1 and CDR2 loops are SGHVS and FNYEAQ. Here V drops 3 bases and J drops 0 bases, and the junction holds 6 bases not matched to any gene. The CDR3 holds 17 amino acids from the cysteine to the phenylalanine. The CDR3 DNA has 51 bases and is translated from base 1. The library was built by means of the immunoSEQ multiplex PCR assay. Imported from immuneACCESS, the table was reduced by TCRdb to in-frame sequences with V and J called. These copies leave out some clones; in studies compared against another copy, an unresolved V gene accounts for under half, and the cause of the remainder is not known. Here the sample has more than 80,000 clones; roughly 96% occur a single time. Approximately 0.32% of the sample is in the top ten clones.

Recombination joined TRBV7-6 with TRBJ2-3; 10 central bases correspond to TRBD2. The sample consisted of T cells isolated from PBMCs. This TCR derives from a human donor in good health. The sequenced DNA is TGTGCCAGCAGCTTCCTTCTACTAGCGGGGAGCACAGATACGCAGTATTTT. Protein translation: CASSFLLLAGSTDTQYF.